Described below is a single T cell receptor beta chain sequence and its context. The antigen remains unidentified. Hyperthyroidism in the patients, aged 18 to 65, was newly diagnosed and under 2 months in duration. Each diagnosis drew on symptoms, thyroxine, TRAb, thyroid ultrasound and orbital computed tomography findings. This specimen belongs to a study of T cells in Graves' hyperthyroidism and ophthalmopathy. Findings of the study overall: Most expanded thyroid clonotypes above 0.001 recurred in blood. A model of 13 V-J pairs discriminated ophthalmopathy from stable hyperthyroidism.

RNA transcripts served as the template for amplifying TCR beta CDR3 regions. TCR CDR3 underwent first-round RT-PCR with the HTBI primer set. TCRdb reprocessed the multiplex PCR reads via MiXCR and lists one record per CDR3 protein. The profile covers hundreds of thousands of distinct CDR3 sequences, with around 38% appearing a single time and about 9% taken by the ten largest. CDR3 length equals 16 residues. Germline loops: CDR1 MNHEY, CDR2 SVGAGI. Losses at the gene ends were 4 bases for V and 7 bases for J; bases not matched to a gene: 15. This sequence joins TRBV6-5 and TRBJ2-5; 7 bases are shared with TRBD1. The sample consisted of blood. The sequence was collected from a man aged 18 to 29 with Graves' hyperthyroidism. The CDR3 bases are TGTGCCAGCAGTTGCTCGAGGGACAGTGACGTTGGGACCCAGTACTTC. It codes for CASSCSRDSDVGTQYF.